This T cell receptor (beta chain) was found in a study of T cells in Graves' hyperthyroidism and ophthalmopathy (dated by TCRdb to the late 2010s). For the wider study: Peripheral blood samples were taken at initial diagnosis, before any treatment was given. To identify distinguishing TCR V-J signatures, a discovery cohort of about 100 patients was used, comprising 40 to 45 with Graves' ophthalmopathy and around 57 with stable Graves' hyperthyroidism. Whether ophthalmopathy could be predicted prospectively was tested in an independent validation cohort made up of approximately 19 hyperthyroidism patients plus 17 patients who later progressed to ophthalmopathy. For training and testing, the roughly 97 patients in the discovery cohort were randomly divided in a 7:3 ratio. The study also compared thyroid tissue and blood T-cell repertoires from about six Graves' hyperthyroidism patients. After blood sampling, hyperthyroidism patients were treated with methimazole at a starting dose of 30 mg daily, and ophthalmopathy patients were treated with high-dose intravenous methylprednisolone. The paper reports TCR Vbeta CDR3 sequencing of approximately 140 peripheral blood samples: approximately 43 ophthalmopathy, 70 to 85 hyperthyroidism and approximately 17 progressor patients.

This clonotype turned up a few times. No cognate antigen has been identified for it. Base qualities are not provided; no much larger clone lies one nucleotide away. Study-wide findings and limitations: No statistical method was used to set the sample size in advance, and investigators knew the group allocation. Ophthalmopathy was separated from stable hyperthyroidism by a 13 V-J signature model, with approximately 85% sensitivity and approximately 81% specificity obtained in cross-validation and 80%/75% obtained in testing. Blood samples also contained most of the expanded thyroid clonotypes (frequency above 0.001), which suggests that blood repertoires may reflect thyroid immune responses. During validation, the model predicted progression to ophthalmopathy a median of approximately 6.5 months ahead of onset, with roughly 65% sensitivity and 72% to 85% specificity.

The TCR beta CDR3 regions were amplified from RNA transcripts. The TCR CDR3 was subjected to a first round of RT-PCR using the HTBI primer set and the Qiagen OneStep RT-PCR kit. Libraries were constructed in a second round of multiplex PCR, after which size selection and purification were carried out. Sequencing of the libraries was done on an Illumina HiSeq2000 using paired-end 100 bp reads. For the original study's pipeline: SOAPnuke was used to process the raw data, throwing out any read that contained adapters or uncalled bases, had a mean Phred below 15, or lacked an exact constant-primer or identifier match. High-quality paired reads were merged with COPE v1.2.5, and unique nucleotide sequences were defined as clonotypes. MiTCR v1.1 was used to align the clonotypes against IMGT TRBV, TRBD and TRBJ reference segments. The analysis was restricted to V-J combinations with a frequency above 0.0001, which together covered 99% to 99.2% of the repertoires. The TCS score was defined as the ratio of F50 (clonal expansion) to E x V (chaos), calculated using BLOSUM62-based TCRdist between CDR3 peptides within each V-J. Welch's t-statistics and random forest reduced fewer than 550 V-J features to roughly 13, which were used in a naive Bayes classifier (R e1071). The raw public data were reprocessed by TCRdb itself: fastp quality trimming at Q25, MiXCR clonotype calling, in-frame beta chains only. When rows share a CDR3 protein, they turn into one entry using the most common DNA and genes. Here the V and J calls rest on TCRdb's processing, not on the authors' analysis. Within this sample are 250,000 to 300,000 distinct CDR3 sequences, with roughly a fifth of them counted one time only. The ten largest make up 39% of the sample.

Ophthalmopathy patients had moderately to severely active disease, with a Clinical Activity Score of 3 or more, a NOSPECS grade of 4 or more, and a disease duration of less than 3 months. The study excluded patients with uncontrolled infections, other autoimmune diseases, pregnancy or lactation. Diagnoses were established on the basis of clinical symptoms, serum thyroxine and TRAb, thyroid ultrasound, and orbital computed tomography. PBMCs were isolated from 10 ml of fresh peripheral blood by Ficoll-Paque density gradient centrifugation. Trizol reagent was used to extract total RNA, and RNA quality was then checked on an Agilent 2100 Bioanalyzer. The germline V gene encodes CDR1 MDHEN and CDR2 SYDVKM. The V end loses 6 bases and the J end loses 4 bases, and a stretch of 10 bases separates them. From the cysteine through the phenylalanine, the CDR3 covers 14 amino acids. CDR3 DNA is the only sequence kept; it has 42 bases, read in frame from the first base.

The clonotype comes from a man aged 45 to 65 with Graves' ophthalmopathy. Sample: blood. The receptor chain draws on TRBV28 and TRBJ1-6; there is no confident call for the D gene. CDR3 protein: CASRIGRYNSPLHF. DNA sequence: TGTGCCAGCAGGATCGGACGGTATAATTCACCCCTCCACTTT.